These 3 T cell receptor beta chains came from one sample sequenced in a study of blood T cells in healthy people across ages. Together with a sample-barcoded 5' primer, a J-beta primer mix was included in a second PCR lasting roughly 6 to 12 cycles. In TCRdb, the 5' RACE reads were re-called with MiXCR into one record per CDR3 protein. The sample consists of about 1.4 million distinct CDR3 sequences, 55% to 75% of them appearing once. The specimen sequenced was blood. The receptors derive from a man aged 18 to 35 in good health.

The chain employs TRBV19 and TRBJ2-3; 10 nucleotides agree with TRBD2. After removal of 9 bases from V and 0 bases from J, the junction contained 12 bases not matched to a gene. CDR3 length: 17 residues. Germline V lookup: CDR1 LNHDA, CDR2 SQIVND (reference sequence). The chain's CDR3 is CASTLGSSGGSTDTQYF. The CDR3 nucleotides read TGTGCCAGCACCCTAGGCTCTAGCGGGGGAAGCACAGATACGCAGTATTTT.

This clonotype was picked up a small number of times. The V and J genes are TRBV7-9 and TRBJ2-7; D is unclear. The length of the CDR3 is 11 residues. Trimming stripped 6 bases from V and 5 bases from J, with 8 bases between. CDR1 SEHNR and CDR2 FQNEAQ come from the germline V gene (reference sequence). For the CDR3, the DNA is TGTGCCAGCAGTGCGGCCAACGAGCAGTACTTC. This sequence encodes CASSAANEQYF.

This rearrangement joins TRBV4-2 to TRBJ1-6, with D maybe TRBD1 (6 bases). The CDR3 extends over 16 amino acids. Germline V gene lookup returns CDR1 LGHNA and CDR2 YNFKEQ. V gave up 4 bases and J gave up 9 bases, with 19 bases separating them. The CDR3 bases are TGTGCCAGCAGCCCTGGGGTAGGAGGGGGTCTTTCACCCCTCCACTTT. Amino acids: CASSPGVGGGLSPLHF.